This TCR beta chain was profiled in a study of regulatory T cells in long-lasting Graves disease. V lost 2 bases to trimming and J lost 2 bases, with 13 bases between them. Germline V gene data show CDR1 as MDHEN and CDR2 as SYDVKM. CDR3 length: 15 residues. Documented time point: newly diagnosed GD, antithyroid drugs for less than 3 months. After RNA was extracted from PBMCs, the TCR library was made from it. This clonotype was recorded many times. Arm-PCR of CDR3 regions and iRepertoire HTBI primers were the basis on which TCR beta libraries were built. TCRdb independently ran MiXCR on the multiplex PCR reads; one entry per CDR3 protein. The sample shows 500,000 or so distinct CDR3 sequences, around 15% of them seen only once. The sample was also linked to a second study, of T cells in Graves' hyperthyroidism and ophthalmopathy. According to that study: Disease duration under 2 months; hyperthyroidism patients were aged 18 to 65. Blood held most thyroid clonotypes expanded above 0.001 frequency.

The source was peripheral blood mononuclear cells (PBMCs), collected at new diagnosis, from a patient treated with antithyroid drugs. The sequence derives from a woman in her forties or fifties with Graves disease. This chain joins TRBV28 and TRBJ2-7; D might be TRBD2 (6 bases). The CDR3 DNA sequence: TGTGCCAGCAGTTTAACCCGGGACTTAACCTACGAGCAGTACTTC. Amino acids: CASSLTRDLTYEQYF.